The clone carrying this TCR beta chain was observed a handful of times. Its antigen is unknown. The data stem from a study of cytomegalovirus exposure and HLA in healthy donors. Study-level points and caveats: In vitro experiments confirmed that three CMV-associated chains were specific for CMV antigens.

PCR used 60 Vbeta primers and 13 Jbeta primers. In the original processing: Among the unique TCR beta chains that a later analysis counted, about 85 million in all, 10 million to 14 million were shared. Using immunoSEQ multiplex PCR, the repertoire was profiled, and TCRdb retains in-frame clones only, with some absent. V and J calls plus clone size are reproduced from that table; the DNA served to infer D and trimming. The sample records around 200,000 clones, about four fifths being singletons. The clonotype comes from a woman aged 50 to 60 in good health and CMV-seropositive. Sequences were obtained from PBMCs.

The CDR3 sequence is CASSTGQGNYEQYF. The DNA of the CDR3 is TGTGCCAGCAGCACGGGACAGGGGAACTACGAGCAGTACTTC. This chain uses TRBV7-9 with TRBJ2-7; 10 nucleotides match TRBD1. The CDR3 consists of 14 residues. Losses at the gene ends were 5 bases for V and 3 bases for J; bases not matched to a gene: 4. CDR1 is SEHNR, CDR2 FQNEAQ, per germline (reference sequence). Using reference TRBV7-9 and TRBJ2-7 for the parts outside the CDR3, the full variable domain is DTGVSQNPRHKITKRGQNVTFRCDPISEHNRLYWYRQTLGQGPEFLTYFQNEAQLEKSRLLSDRFSAERPKGSFSTLEIQRTEQGDSAMYLCASSTGQGNYEQYFGPGTRLTVT.